This T cell receptor (beta chain) stems from a study of shared clonotypes between healthy human individuals. Using approximately 190 ng DNA, 32,000 or so T cell genomes, the sorted-subset replicate PCRs were run. Here immunoSEQ multiplex PCR was the method, and the copy in TCRdb shows in-frame clones only, minus some. The sample has some 2,000,000 clones, about 95% seen once. The CDR3 contains 13 residues. With V trimmed by 3 bases and J by 7 bases, 3 bases remained unmatched. Germline lookup yields CDR1 ENHRY and CDR2 SYGVKD. For this clone: Its antigen is as yet unknown.

Study-level findings and limits: Generally, naive subsets (rather than memory subsets) showed larger estimated richness. When compared with the clonotypes that were shared by all four sorted-subset donors, the non-shared clonotypes turned out to have lower generation probabilities.

CD45RO-negative, CCR7-selected cells formed the naive CD8 fraction, which excluded terminally differentiated effector memory CD45RA+ cells. The sample consisted of naive CD8+ T cells sorted from blood. The chain recombines TRBV10-3 with TRBJ2-3; 8 bases agree with TRBD2. This sequence originates from a man younger than 35 in good health. CDR3 bases: TGTGCCATCAGTGAAGGCGGGAGGTATACGCAGTATTTT. Amino acids: CAISEGGRYTQYF.